The clone carrying this TCR beta chain has at least ten counts. The antigen is undetermined. TCR beta CDR3 regions were amplified from RNA transcripts. The TCR CDR3 was amplified in a first-round RT-PCR using the HTBI primer set. TCRdb independently ran MiXCR on the multiplex PCR reads; one entry per CDR3 protein. The repertoire holds 450,000 to 700,000 distinct CDR3 sequences, 46% seen once, with 15% to 20% in the top ten. V was shortened by 5 bases and J by 4 bases, with 15 bases between the two germline ends. The CDR3 totals 14 residues. Germline V gene data show CDR1 as LNHDA and CDR2 as SQIVND (reference sequence). The data were obtained in a study of T cells in Graves' hyperthyroidism and ophthalmopathy. Whole-study results and caveats: The model's output predicted ophthalmopathy at a median of roughly 6 months prior to onset. Researchers found most expanded thyroid clonotypes above 0.001 in blood as well.

Patients were excluded for uncontrolled infection, other autoimmune disease, pregnancy or lactation. Diagnosis relied on clinical symptoms, serum thyroxine and TRAb, thyroid ultrasound and orbital computed tomography. The rearrangement links TRBV19 to TRBJ2-7; D might be TRBD1 (5 bases). The TCR comes from an adult woman with Graves' disease, either hyperthyroidism or ophthalmopathy (not recorded which). The sample consisted of peripheral blood or thyroid tissue (not recorded which). The CDR3 spells CASSSMIDSYEQYF. CDR3 in DNA: TGTGCCAGTAGTTCTATGATCGACAGTTACGAGCAGTACTTC.